The 19 T cell receptor beta chains in this list originate from one sample, sequenced in a study of blood T cell repertoires in COVID-19. Only in-frame clones appear in the TCRdb table, and some are missing; sequencing was by immunoSEQ multiplex PCR. The repertoire has 70,000 to 90,000 clones, just over 85% of them found once; the top ten carry nearly 45%. Sample: peripheral blood. The receptor source for this set is a human donor in a cohort sampled during active COVID-19.

This rearrangement joins TRBV5-1 to TRBJ2-3; 8 bases are shared with TRBD1. J gave up 1 base and V 5 bases, and 9 bases lay outside the gene matches. CDR3 size: 16 residues. The germline gives CDR1 SGHRS, CDR2 YFSETQ. The CDR3 here is CASRDRASAGTDTQYF. The CDR3 DNA reads TGCGCCAGCAGGGACAGGGCGTCGGCAGGCACAGATACGCAGTATTTT.

This clone has more than one count but fewer than ten. The chain's CDR3 is CASSLRLAGNSYEQYF. The DNA of the CDR3 is TGTGCCAGCAGCCTTAGACTAGCGGGAAACTCCTACGAGCAGTACTTC. This chain links TRBV11-3 with TRBJ2-7; TRBD2 matches at 11 bases. Germline V gene sequence: CDR1 SGHNT, CDR2 YENEEA. The length of the CDR3 is 16 residues. The trim removed 5 bases at V and 0 bases at J, leaving 6 bases unmatched.

The CDR3, as DNA: TGTGCCACCAGCAGAGATCTTGCAGGATTTAACTCAGAAGCTTTCTTT. It encodes CATSRDLAGFNSEAFF. V and J are TRBV15 and TRBJ1-1; D is unresolved. The length of the CDR3 is 16 residues. Trimming pared 0 bases from V and 8 bases from J, leaving 19 bases between. Per the germline V gene, CDR1 is LNHNV and CDR2 is YYDKDF (reference sequence).

A remark on this clone: One end of the junction is discordant with germline, which a read error may explain. The chain joins TRBV7-7 to TRBJ1-3, with 11 bases aligning to TRBD1. This CDR3 contains 15 residues. The V gene's germline CDR1 is SSHAT and CDR2 FNYEAQ (reference sequence). DNA for the CDR3: TGTGCTAGCAGCTCCCGGACAGGGGGCTCCCGGACCATATATTTT. Encoded protein: CASSSRTGGSRTIYF.

V is TRBV12-5 and J is TRBJ1-6; 7 nucleotides match TRBD1. The CDR3 has 18 amino acids. V was pared by 3 bases and J by 4 bases, with 12 bases of the junction left unmatched. Germline V CDR1 and CDR2: LGHNT, FRNRAP. The CDR3 here is CASGFQTGRKGYNSPLHF. In nucleotides, the CDR3 is TGTGCTAGTGGTTTCCAGACAGGGAGAAAGGGGTATAATTCACCCCTCCACTTT.

This chain joins TRBV27 and TRBJ1-6; possible D gene TRBD1, 6 bases. CDR1 and CDR2 (germline): MNHEY, SMNVEV (reference sequence). This CDR3 is 17 amino acids long. Trimming cost V 4 bases and J 0 bases, with 13 bases left between them. Written as DNA, the CDR3 is TGTGCCAGCAGTTCTCGCAGGGGAAGCTCCTATAATTCACCCCTCCACTTT. It codes for CASSSRRGSSYNSPLHF.

V gene TRBV6-1 combines with J gene TRBJ2-7; a possible D gene is TRBD2 (6 bases). Germline V gene lookup returns CDR1 MNHNS and CDR2 SASEGT. Trimming removed 2 bases from V and 9 bases from J, with 11 bases in between. The CDR3 totals 12 residues. Here the CDR3 reads CASSELAGPQYF. The CDR3 nucleotides are TGTGCCAGCAGTGAATTGGCGGGGCCGCAGTACTTC.

The J gene is TRBJ2-2, the V gene TRBV5-4, with D hard to call. This CDR3 is built from 15 residues. Trimming took 1 base from V and 0 from J, leaving 7 bases between them. Germline V gives CDR1 SGHNT, CDR2 YYREEE (reference sequence). The CDR3 DNA follows: TGTGCCAGCAGCTTGTACAGATCGAACACCGGGGAGCTGTTTTTT. Protein: CASSLYRSNTGELFF. Using reference TRBV5-4 and TRBJ2-2 for the parts outside the CDR3, the full variable domain is ETGVTQSPTHLIKTRGQQVTLRCSSQSGHNTVSWYQQALGQGPQFIFQYYREEENGRGNFPPRFSGLQFPNYSSELNVNALELDDSALYLCASSLYRSNTGELFFGEGSRLTVL.

The genes are TRBV5-1 and TRBJ2-3; a possible D gene is TRBD2 (6 bases). Between the trimmed V and J ends, which lost 2 bases and 2 bases, there was a span of 9 bases. The CDR3 runs 14 residues. Germline CDR1 and CDR2: SGHRS and YFSETQ. CDR3 protein: CASSLGTPTDTQYF. CDR3 DNA sequence: TGCGCCAGCAGCTTAGGGACTCCCACAGATACGCAGTATTTT.

This clone has just one count. The chain combines TRBV15 with TRBJ2-7, with D maybe TRBD2 (6 bases). V was clipped by 1 base and J by 5 bases, with 6 bases between them. The germline gives CDR1 LNHNV, CDR2 YYDKDF (reference sequence). This CDR3 has 12 amino acids. CDR3 coding DNA: TGTGCCACCAGCAGAGGGAGGGACGAGCAGTACTTC. Its protein is CATSRGRDEQYF. The entire variable domain, with the rest obtained from reference TRBV15 and TRBJ2-7, is as follows: DAMVIQNPRYQVTQFGKPVTLSCSQTLNHNVMYWYQQKSSQAPKLLFHYYDKDFNNEADTPDNFQSRRPNTSFCFLDIRSPGLGDTAMYLCATSRGRDEQYFGPGTRLTVT.

A word on this clone: In the same sample, other DNA sequences code for this CDR3. The V and J genes are TRBV7-9 and TRBJ2-1, with 10 bases identical to TRBD2. Germline CDR1 reads SEHNR; CDR2 reads FQNEAQ (reference sequence). The V segment lost 1 base and the J segment 7 bases; nucleotides outside the gene matches: 4. The CDR3 totals 15 residues. CDR3 region: CASSLVLAGVNEQFF. CDR3 nucleotide sequence: TGTGCCAGCAGCTTAGTGCTAGCGGGAGTTAATGAGCAGTTCTTC.

This chain joins TRBV24-1 and TRBJ2-2; TRBD1 might be the D (6 bases). Trimming pared 3 bases from V and 0 bases from J, leaving 10 bases between. CDR1 and CDR2 (germline): KGHDR, SFDVKD. The CDR3 extends over 16 amino acids. The CDR3 here is CATSDPRGPNTGELFF. DNA for the CDR3: TGTGCCACCAGTGATCCCAGGGGTCCGAACACCGGGGAGCTGTTTTTT.

The V and J genes are TRBV18 and TRBJ1-1; D not resolved. This CDR3 comprises 14 residues. CDR1 is KGHSH, CDR2 LQKENI, per germline. Trimming took off 2 bases at V and 0 bases at J, with 7 bases between the two ends. The CDR3 coding sequence is TGTGCCAGCTCACCATTATCAGTGAACACTGAAGCTTTCTTT. Protein sequence: CASSPLSVNTEAFF.

V gene TRBV3-1 (or the pseudogene TRBV3-2) combines with J gene TRBJ1-5; D remains unclear. The germline CDR1 and CDR2 sequences are LGHDT and YNNKEL (reference sequence). Trimming removed 1 base at V and 5 bases at J, with 6 bases between. This CDR3 comprises 13 residues. The CDR3 DNA reads as TGTGCCAGCAGCCAAGCTCTCGATCAGCCCCAGCATTTT. Translation gives CASSQALDQPQHF.

This chain links TRBV18 with TRBJ2-4; tentative D call: TRBD1 (6 bases). The V end lost 8 bases, the J end lost 2 bases, and 16 bases lay between the germline ends. Germline V CDR1 and CDR2: KGHSH, LQKENI. The CDR3 is 15 amino acids. CDR3: CASSGGTGTKNIQYF. The CDR3 DNA sequence: TGTGCCAGCAGCGGCGGCACAGGGACCAAAAACATTCAGTACTTC.

The chain has TRBV30 and TRBJ1-6; no reliable D call. V lost 3 bases to trimming and J lost 5 bases, with 11 bases between them. The CDR3 is 14 amino acids. Per germline, CDR1 GTSNPN and CDR2 SVGIG (reference sequence). The CDR3: CAWSSRGNNSPLHF. CDR3 sequence (DNA): TGTGCCTGGAGCTCGCGAGGGAATAATTCACCCCTCCACTTT.

The chain couples TRBV27 to TRBJ1-5, with TRBD1 matching 7 bases. This CDR3 spans 16 amino acids. The J segment lost 5 bases and the V segment lost 2 bases, leaving 9 bases of the junction unmatched. Germline V gives CDR1 MNHEY, CDR2 SMNVEV (reference sequence). The chain's CDR3 is CASSLRRQGFDQPQHF. CDR3 coding DNA: TGTGCCAGCAGTTTAAGGAGACAGGGATTCGATCAGCCCCAGCATTTT.

This chain links TRBV7-9 with TRBJ1-6, with 7 bases matching TRBD1. The CDR3 has 15 amino acids. From germline, CDR1 is SEHNR and CDR2 FQNEAQ (reference sequence). Trimming at V came to 1 base and at J to 7 bases, leaving 4 bases not matched to a gene. This CDR3 is CASSLGDRANSPLHF. For the CDR3, the DNA is TGTGCCAGCAGCTTAGGAGACAGGGCAAATTCACCCCTCCACTTT.

The J gene is TRBJ2-1, the V gene TRBV28; 8 nucleotides align to TRBD2. The CDR3 has 15 residues. The trim removed 4 bases at V and 9 bases at J, leaving 11 bases unmatched. Germline-derived CDR1 and CDR2 are MDHEN and SYDVKM. CDR3 sequence: CASSSVRGGAGEQFF. The CDR3 bases are TGTGCCAGCAGTTCCGTTCGGGGGGGGGCTGGTGAGCAGTTCTTC. Variable domain in full (rest from reference TRBV28 and TRBJ2-1): DVKVTQSSRYLVKRTGEKVFLECVQDMDHENMFWYRQDPGLGLRLIYFSYDVKMKEKGDIPEGYSVSREKKERFSLILESASTNQTSMYLCASSSVRGGAGEQFFGPGTRLTVL.